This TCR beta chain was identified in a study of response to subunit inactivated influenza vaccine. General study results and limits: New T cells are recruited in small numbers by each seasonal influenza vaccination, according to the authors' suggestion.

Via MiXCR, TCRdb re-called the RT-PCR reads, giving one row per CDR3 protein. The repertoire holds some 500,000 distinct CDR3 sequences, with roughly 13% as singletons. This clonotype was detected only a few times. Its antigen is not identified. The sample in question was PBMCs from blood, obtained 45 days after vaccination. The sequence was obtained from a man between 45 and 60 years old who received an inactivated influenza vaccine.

This chain's CDR3 is CASSQSTGRETQYF. The CDR3 DNA sequence: TGTGCCAGCAGCCAATCGACAGGGCGAGAGACCCAGTACTTC. J is TRBJ2-5 and V is TRBV7-2, with TRBD1 identical over 7 bases. The CDR3 runs 14 residues. V shed 5 bases and J 4 bases; nucleotides not matched to a gene: 7. Per germline, CDR1 SGHTA and CDR2 FQGNSA.